This T cell receptor beta chain originates from a study of CD4+ T cells in melanoma. Study conclusions and caveats: Diverse differentiation states were reported for melanoma neoantigen-specific CD4+ T cells.

TCRdb's table, derived via immunoSEQ multiplex PCR, lists solely in-frame clones and lacks some. This sample has about 14,000 clones, with approximately 63% found just once. The CDR3 contains 12 residues. Germline CDR1 is LNHDA and CDR2 is SQIVND (reference sequence). Deletions cut 10 bases from V and 7 bases from J, with 14 bases between. To note about this clone: The antigen is not known.

The sequence derives from a human donor with melanoma. The V gene is TRBV19, the J gene TRBJ2-1; D ambiguous. The sequenced sample was cells from a culture (not recorded whether cultured in vitro). The DNA for the CDR3 is TGTGCCACCGCCCCGAACCTGAATGAGCAGTTCTTC. It translates to CATAPNLNEQFF.